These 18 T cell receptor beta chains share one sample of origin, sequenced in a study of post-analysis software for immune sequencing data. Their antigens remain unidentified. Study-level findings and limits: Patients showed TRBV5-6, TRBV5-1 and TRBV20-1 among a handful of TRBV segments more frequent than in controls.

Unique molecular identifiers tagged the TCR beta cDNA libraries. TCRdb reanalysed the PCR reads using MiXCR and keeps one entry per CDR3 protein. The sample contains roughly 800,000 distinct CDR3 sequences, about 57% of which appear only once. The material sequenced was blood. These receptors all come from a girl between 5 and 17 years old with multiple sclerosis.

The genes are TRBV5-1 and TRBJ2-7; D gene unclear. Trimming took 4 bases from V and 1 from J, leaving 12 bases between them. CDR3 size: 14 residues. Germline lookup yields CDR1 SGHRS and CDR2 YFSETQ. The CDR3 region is CASSPEGPSYEQYF. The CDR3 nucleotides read TGCGCCAGCAGCCCCGAAGGGCCTTCCTACGAGCAGTACTTC.

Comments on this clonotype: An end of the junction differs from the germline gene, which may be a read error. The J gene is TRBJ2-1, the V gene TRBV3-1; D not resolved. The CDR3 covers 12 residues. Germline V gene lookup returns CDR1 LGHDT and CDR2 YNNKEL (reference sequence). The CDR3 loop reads CASSYRVRELFF. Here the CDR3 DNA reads TGTGCCAGCAGCTATCGGGTTCGTGAGCTGTTCTTC.

DNA of the CDR3: TGCGCCAGCAGCCCCCGCTCAGCGGAGGAGCAGTATTTT. Residues: CASSPRSAEEQYF. The chain couples TRBV4-1 to TRBJ2-3; maybe TRBD2 (5 bases). The CDR3 contains 13 residues. In germline, CDR1 is MGHRA, CDR2 YSYEKL. The germline V and J ends were trimmed by 4 bases and 11 bases, with 16 bases remaining between them.

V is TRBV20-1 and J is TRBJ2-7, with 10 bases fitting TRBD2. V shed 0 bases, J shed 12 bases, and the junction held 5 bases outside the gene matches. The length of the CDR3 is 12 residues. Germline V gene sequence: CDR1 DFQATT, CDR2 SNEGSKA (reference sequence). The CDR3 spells CSARDSSGRRYF. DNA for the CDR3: TGCAGTGCTAGAGATTCTAGCGGGAGAAGGTACTTC.

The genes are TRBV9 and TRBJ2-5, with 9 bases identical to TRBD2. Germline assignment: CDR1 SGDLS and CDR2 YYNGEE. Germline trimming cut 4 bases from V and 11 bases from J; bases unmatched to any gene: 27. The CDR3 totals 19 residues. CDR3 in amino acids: CASSLRRGGYPSPYNEQYF. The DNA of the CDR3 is TGTGCCAGCAGCCTCCGGCGGGGGGGTTACCCTTCCCCTTACAATGAGCAGTACTTC.

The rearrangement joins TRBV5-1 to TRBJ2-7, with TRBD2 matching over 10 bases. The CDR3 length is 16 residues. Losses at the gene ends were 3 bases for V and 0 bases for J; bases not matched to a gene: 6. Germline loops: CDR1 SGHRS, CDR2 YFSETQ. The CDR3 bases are TGCGCCAGCAGCTATCGGCGGACTAGCGGCTCCTACGAGCAGTACTTC. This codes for CASSYRRTSGSYEQYF.

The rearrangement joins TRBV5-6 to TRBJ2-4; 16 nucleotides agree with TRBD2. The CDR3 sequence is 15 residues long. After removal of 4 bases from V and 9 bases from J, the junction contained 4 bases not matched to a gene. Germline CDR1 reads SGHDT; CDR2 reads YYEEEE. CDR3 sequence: CASSPGLAGGRIQYF. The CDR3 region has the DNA TGTGCCAGCAGCCCGGGACTAGCGGGGGGGCGCATTCAGTACTTC.

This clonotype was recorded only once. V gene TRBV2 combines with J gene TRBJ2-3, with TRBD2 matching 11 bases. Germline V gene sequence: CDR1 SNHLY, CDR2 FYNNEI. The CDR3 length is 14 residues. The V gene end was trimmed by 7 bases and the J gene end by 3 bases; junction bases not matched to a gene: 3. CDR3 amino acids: CASIRTSGTDTQYF. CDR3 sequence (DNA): TGTGCCAGCATCCGGACTAGCGGGACAGATACGCAGTATTTT.

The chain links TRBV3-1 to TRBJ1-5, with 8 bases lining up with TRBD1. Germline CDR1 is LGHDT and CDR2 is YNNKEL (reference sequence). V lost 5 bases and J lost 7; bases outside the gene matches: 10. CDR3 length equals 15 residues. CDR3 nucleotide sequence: TGTGCCAGCAGCGATAATCAGGGGGCAGGACAGCCCCAGCATTTT. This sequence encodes CASSDNQGAGQPQHF.

The CDR3 sequence is CASSLVGRAADTQYF. The CDR3 bases are TGTGCCAGCAGTTTAGTCGGCAGGGCGGCGGATACGCAGTATTTT. This sequence joins TRBV12-3 or TRBV12-4 and TRBJ2-3; D may be TRBD1 (5 bases). The ends were cut back, 1 base at V and 6 bases at J, with 14 bases in the middle. The CDR3 length is 15 residues.

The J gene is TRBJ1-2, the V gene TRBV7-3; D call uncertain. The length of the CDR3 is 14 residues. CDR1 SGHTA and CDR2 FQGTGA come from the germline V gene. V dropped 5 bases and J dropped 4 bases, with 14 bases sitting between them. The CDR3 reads CASSLSPSSYGYTF. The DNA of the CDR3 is TGTGCCAGCAGCCTAAGCCCGTCGTCCTATGGCTACACCTTC. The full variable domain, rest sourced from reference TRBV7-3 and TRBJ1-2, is GAGVSQTPSNKVTEKGKYVELRCDPISGHTALYWYRQSLGQGPEFLIYFQGTGAADDSGLPNDRFFAVRPEGSVSTLKIQRTERGDSAVYLCASSLSPSSYGYTFGSGTRLTVV.

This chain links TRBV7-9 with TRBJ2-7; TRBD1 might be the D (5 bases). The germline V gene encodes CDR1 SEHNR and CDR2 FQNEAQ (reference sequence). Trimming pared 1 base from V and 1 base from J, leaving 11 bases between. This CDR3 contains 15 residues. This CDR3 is CASSLEGSLSYEQYF. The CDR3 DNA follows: TGTGCCAGCAGCTTAGAGGGGTCTCTTTCCTACGAGCAGTACTTC.

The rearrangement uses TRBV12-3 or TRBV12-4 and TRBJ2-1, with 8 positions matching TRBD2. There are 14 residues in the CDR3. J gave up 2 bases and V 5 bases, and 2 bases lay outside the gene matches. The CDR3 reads CASSTGGTYNEQFF. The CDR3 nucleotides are TGTGCCAGCAGTACGGGGGGGACCTACAATGAGCAGTTCTTC.

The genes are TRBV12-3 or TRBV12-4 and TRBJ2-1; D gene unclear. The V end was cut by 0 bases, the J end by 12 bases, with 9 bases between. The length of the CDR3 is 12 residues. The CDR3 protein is CASSLAGNVQFF. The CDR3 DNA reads TGTGCCAGCAGTTTAGCTGGCAACGTGCAGTTCTTC.

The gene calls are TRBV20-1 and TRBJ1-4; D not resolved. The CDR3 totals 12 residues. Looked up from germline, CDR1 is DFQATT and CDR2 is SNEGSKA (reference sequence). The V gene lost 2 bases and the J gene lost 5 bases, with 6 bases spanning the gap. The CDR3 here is CSARRPNEKLFF. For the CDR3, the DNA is TGCAGTGCTAGACGACCAAATGAAAAACTGTTTTTT.

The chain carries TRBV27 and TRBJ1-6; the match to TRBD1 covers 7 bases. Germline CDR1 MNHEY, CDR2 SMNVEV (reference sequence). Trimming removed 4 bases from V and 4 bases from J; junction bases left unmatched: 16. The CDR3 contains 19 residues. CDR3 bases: TGTGCCAGCAGTTCGTTCGGGACAGCCTCCGGCATTTATAATTCACCCCTCCACTTT. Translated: CASSSFGTASGIYNSPLHF.

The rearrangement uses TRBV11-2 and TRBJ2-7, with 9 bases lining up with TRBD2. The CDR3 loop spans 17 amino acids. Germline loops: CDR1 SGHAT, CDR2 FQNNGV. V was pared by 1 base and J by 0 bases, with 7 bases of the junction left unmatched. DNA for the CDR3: TGTGCCAGCAGCTTAGTCCCACTAGCGGGCCTCTCCTACGAGCAGTACTTC. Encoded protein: CASSLVPLAGLSYEQYF.

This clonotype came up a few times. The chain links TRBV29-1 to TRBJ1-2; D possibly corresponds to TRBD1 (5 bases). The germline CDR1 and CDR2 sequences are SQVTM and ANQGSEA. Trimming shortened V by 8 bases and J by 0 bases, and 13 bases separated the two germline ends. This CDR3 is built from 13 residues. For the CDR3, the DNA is TGCAGCCCCGACCGGGGGGCTAACTATGGCTACACCTTC. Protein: CSPDRGANYGYTF.